This TCR beta chain was recorded in a study of shared clonotypes between healthy human individuals. Study information: CD4 naive and memory got three plates each, CD8 naive two, CD8 memory one.

Notes on this clone: The antigen remains undetermined.

Study-wide results and limits: Collection of samples was limited to blood; tissue repertoires likely differ.

Authors' analysis steps: Without quality scores, immunoSEQ junctional reads could not be filtered like full-length reads. The repertoire was sequenced with immunoSEQ multiplex PCR; TCRdb's copy has only in-frame clones and lacks some. The DNA gave D and trimming, while V, J and clone size come from that table. Of under 2,000,000 clones detected, roughly 94% appear once; the ten largest clones hold roughly 1.2%. CDR1 and CDR2 (germline): SEHNR, FQNEAQ (reference sequence). The V segment lost 10 bases and the J segment 7 bases; nucleotides outside the gene matches: 5. CDR3 length: 12 residues. The naive CD8 population came from CD45RO-negative cells selected for CCR7, without terminally differentiated effector memory CD45RA+ cells. Healthy and HIV-negative, the adult donors had no recent acute infections or vaccinations.

The V gene is TRBV7-9, the J gene TRBJ2-1; 9 bases fit TRBD1. The sample consisted of naive CD8+ T cells sorted from blood. The TCR originated in a man aged 18 to 29 in good health. The CDR3 loop is CATQQGANEQFF. CDR3 in DNA: TGTGCCACCCAACAGGGGGCGAATGAGCAGTTCTTC.